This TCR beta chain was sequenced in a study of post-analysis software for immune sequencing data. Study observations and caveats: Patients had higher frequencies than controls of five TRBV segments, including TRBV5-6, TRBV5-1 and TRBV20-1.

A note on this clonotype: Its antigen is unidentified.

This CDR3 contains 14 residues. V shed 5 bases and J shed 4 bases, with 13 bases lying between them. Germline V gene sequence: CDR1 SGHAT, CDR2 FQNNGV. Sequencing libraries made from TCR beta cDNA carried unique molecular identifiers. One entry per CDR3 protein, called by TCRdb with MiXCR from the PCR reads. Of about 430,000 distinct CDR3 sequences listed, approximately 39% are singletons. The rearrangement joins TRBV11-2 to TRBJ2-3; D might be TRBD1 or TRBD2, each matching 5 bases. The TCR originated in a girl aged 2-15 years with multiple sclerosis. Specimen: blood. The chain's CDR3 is CASSGTRTADTQYF. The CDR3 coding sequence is TGTGCCAGCAGCGGGACGCGGACGGCAGATACGCAGTATTTT.